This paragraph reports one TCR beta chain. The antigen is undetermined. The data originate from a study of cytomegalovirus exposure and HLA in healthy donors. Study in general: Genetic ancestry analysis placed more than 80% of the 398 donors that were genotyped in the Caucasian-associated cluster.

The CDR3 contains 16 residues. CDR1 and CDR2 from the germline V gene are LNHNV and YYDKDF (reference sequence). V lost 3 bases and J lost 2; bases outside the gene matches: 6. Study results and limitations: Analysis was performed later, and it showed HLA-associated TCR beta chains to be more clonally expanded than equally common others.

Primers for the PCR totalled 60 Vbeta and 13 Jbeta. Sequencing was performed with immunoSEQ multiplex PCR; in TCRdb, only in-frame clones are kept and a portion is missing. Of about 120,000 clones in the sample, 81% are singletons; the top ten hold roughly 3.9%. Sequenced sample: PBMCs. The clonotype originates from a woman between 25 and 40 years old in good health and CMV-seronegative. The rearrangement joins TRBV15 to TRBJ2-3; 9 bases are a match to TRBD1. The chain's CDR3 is CATSRTGGPNTDTQYF. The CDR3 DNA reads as TGTGCCACCAGCAGGACAGGGGGTCCAAACACAGATACGCAGTATTTT. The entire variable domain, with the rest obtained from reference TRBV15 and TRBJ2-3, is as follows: DAMVIQNPRYQVTQFGKPVTLSCSQTLNHNVMYWYQQKSSQAPKLLFHYYDKDFNNEADTPDNFQSRRPNTSFCFLDIRSPGLGDTAMYLCATSRTGGPNTDTQYFGPGTRLTVL.